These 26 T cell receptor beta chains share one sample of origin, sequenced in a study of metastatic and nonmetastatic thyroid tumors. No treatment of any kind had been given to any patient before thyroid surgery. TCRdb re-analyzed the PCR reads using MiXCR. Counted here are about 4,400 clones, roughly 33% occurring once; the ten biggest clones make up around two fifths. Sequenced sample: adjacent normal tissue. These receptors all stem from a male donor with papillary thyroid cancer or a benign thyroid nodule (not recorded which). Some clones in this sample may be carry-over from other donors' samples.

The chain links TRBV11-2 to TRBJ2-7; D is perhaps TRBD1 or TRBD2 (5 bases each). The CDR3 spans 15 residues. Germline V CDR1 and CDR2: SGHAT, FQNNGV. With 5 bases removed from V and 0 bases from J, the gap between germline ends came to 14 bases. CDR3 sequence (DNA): TGTGCCAGCAGCCATGAACCGGGACCCTCCTACGAGCAGTACTTC. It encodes CASSHEPGPSYEQYF.

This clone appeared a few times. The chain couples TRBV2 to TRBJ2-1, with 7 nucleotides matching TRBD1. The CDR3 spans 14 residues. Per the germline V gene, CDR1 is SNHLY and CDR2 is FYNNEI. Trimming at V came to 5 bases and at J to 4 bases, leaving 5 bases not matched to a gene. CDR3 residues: CASSQQGVYNEQFF. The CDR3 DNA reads TGTGCCAGCAGTCAGCAGGGGGTATACAATGAGCAGTTCTTC.

The chain's CDR3 is CASGKGAWNQPQHF. DNA of the CDR3: TGTGCCAGCGGGAAGGGGGCATGGAATCAGCCCCAGCATTTT. This rearrangement joins TRBV6-1 to TRBJ1-5, with 7 bases that match TRBD1. Looked up from germline, CDR1 is MNHNS and CDR2 is SASEGT. The CDR3 has 14 amino acids. Trimming at V came to 8 bases and at J to 4 bases, leaving 8 bases not matched to a gene.

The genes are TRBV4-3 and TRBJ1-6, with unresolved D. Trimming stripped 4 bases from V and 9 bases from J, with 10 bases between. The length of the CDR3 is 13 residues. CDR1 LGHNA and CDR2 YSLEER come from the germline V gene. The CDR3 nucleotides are TGCGCCAGCAGCCTGGGCGCCAGTTCACCCCTCCACTTT. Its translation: CASSLGASSPLHF.

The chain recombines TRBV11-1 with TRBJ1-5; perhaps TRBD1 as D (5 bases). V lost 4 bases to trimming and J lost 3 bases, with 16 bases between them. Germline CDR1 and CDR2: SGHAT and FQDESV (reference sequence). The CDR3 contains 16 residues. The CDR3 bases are TGTGCCAGCAGCTCGGGAAAAGACGGACACAATCAGCCCCAGCATTTT. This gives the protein CASSSGKDGHNQPQHF.

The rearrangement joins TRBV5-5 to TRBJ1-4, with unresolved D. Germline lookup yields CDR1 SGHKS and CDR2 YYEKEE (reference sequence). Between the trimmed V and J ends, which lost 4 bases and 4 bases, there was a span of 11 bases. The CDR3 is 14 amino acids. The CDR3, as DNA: TGTGCCAGCAGCCTTGAAGGGATTAATGAAAAACTGTTTTTT. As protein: CASSLEGINEKLFF. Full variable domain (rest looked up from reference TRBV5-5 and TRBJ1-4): DAGVTQSPTHLIKTRGQQVTLRCSPISGHKSVSWYQQVLGQGPQFIFQYYEKEERGRGNFPDRFSARQFPNYSSELNVNALLLGDSALYLCASSLEGINEKLFFGSGTQLSVL.

CDR3 nucleotides: TGTGCCAGCAGCTTTAGCTCTGGAAACACCATATATTTT. Its translation is CASSFSSGNTIYF. This chain joins TRBV11-2 and TRBJ1-3; D gene ambiguous. V lost 3 bases, J lost 0 bases, and 3 bases lay in between. Germline lookup yields CDR1 SGHAT and CDR2 FQNNGV. The CDR3 covers 13 residues.

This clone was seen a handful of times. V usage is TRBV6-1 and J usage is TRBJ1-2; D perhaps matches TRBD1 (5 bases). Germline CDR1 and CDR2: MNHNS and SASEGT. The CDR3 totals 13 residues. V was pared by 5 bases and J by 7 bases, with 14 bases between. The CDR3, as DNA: TGTGCCAGCAGTCTCTCTTGGGGCCGTGGCTACACCTTC. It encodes CASSLSWGRGYTF.

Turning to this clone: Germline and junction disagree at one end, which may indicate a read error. DNA for the CDR3: TGTGCCAGCAGCTTAGATCTCGTGGGAGCTAACCAAGAGACCAAGTACTTC. Protein sequence: CASSLDLVGANQETKYF. The chain carries TRBV11-3 and TRBJ2-5, with a possible D match to TRBD2 (5 bases). The CDR3 is made up of 17 amino acids. The V gene's germline CDR1 is SGHNT and CDR2 YENEEA.

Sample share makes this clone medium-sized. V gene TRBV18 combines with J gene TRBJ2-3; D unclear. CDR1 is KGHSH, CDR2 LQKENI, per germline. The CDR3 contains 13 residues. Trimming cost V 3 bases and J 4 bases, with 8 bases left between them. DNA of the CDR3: TGTGCCAGCTCACCGACACCGGCAGATACGCAGTATTTT. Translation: CASSPTPADTQYF. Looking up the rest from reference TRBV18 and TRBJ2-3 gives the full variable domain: NAGVMQNPRHLVRRRGQEARLRCSPMKGHSHVYWYRQLPEEGLKFMVYLQKENIIDESGMPKERFSAEFPKEGPSILRIQQVVRGDSAAYFCASSPTPADTQYFGPGTRLTVL.

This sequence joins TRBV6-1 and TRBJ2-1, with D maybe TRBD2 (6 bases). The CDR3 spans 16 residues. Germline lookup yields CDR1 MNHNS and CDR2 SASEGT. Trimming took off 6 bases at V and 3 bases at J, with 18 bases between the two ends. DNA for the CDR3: TGTGCCAGCAGCTCGACTAGGAAGGGGCTCTACAATGAGCAGTTCTTC. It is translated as CASSSTRKGLYNEQFF.

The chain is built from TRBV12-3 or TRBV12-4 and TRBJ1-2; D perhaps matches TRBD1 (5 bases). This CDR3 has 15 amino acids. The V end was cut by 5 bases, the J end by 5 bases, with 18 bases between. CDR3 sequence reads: CASSAGGAMNYGYTF. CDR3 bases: TGTGCCAGCAGTGCCGGAGGGGCGATGAATTATGGCTACACCTTC.

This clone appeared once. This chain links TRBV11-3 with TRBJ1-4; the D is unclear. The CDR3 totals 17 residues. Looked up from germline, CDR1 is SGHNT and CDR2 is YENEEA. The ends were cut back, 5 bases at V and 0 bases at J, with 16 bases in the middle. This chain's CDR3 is CASSTNGRLATNEKLFF. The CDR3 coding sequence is TGTGCCAGCAGCACAAACGGGCGTCTTGCAACTAATGAAAAACTGTTTTTT. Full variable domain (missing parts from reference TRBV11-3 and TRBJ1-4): EAGVVQSPRYKIIEKKQPVAFWCNPISGHNTLYWYLQNLGQGPELLIRYENEEAVDDSQLPKDRFSAERLKGVDSTLKIQPAELGDSAVYLCASSTNGRLATNEKLFFGSGTQLSVL.

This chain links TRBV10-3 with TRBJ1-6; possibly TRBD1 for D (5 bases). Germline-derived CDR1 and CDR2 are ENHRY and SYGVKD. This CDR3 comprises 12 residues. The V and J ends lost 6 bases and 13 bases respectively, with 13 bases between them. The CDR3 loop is CAISSGTFPLHF. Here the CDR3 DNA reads TGTGCCATCAGCTCCGGGACCTTTCCCCTCCACTTT.

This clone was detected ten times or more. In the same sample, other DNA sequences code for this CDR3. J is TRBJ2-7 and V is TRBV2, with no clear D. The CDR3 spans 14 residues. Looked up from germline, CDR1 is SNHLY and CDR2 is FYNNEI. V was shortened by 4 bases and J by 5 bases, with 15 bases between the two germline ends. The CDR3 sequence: CASSVPPKTHEQYF. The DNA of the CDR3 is TGTGCCAGCAGTGTCCCACCAAAGACCCACGAGCAGTACTTC.

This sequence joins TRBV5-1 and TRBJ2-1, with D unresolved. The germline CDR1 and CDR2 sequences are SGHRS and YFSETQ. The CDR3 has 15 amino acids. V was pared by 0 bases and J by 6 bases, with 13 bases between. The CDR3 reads CASSLEGMSTNEQFF. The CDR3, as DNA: TGCGCCAGCAGCTTGGAGGGTATGTCTACCAATGAGCAGTTCTTC.

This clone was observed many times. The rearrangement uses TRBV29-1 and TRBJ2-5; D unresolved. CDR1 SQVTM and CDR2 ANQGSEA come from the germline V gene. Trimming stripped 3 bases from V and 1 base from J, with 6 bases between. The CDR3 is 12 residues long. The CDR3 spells CSVDGSQETQYF. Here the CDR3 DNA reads TGCAGCGTTGATGGTTCCCAAGAGACCCAGTACTTC.

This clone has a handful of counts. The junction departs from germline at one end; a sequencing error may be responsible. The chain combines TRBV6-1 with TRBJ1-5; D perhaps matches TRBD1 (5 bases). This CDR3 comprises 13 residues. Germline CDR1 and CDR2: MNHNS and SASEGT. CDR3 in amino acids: CARRSGTDQPHHF. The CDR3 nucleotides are TGTGCCAGGCGCTCAGGGACGGACCAGCCCCATCATTTT.

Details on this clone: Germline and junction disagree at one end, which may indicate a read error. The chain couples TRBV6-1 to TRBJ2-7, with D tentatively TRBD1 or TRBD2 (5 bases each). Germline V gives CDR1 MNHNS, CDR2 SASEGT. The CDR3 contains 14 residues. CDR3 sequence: CASRWGYREYEHYF. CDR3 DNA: TGTGCCAGCAGATGGGGCTATCGGGAATACGAGCATTACTTC.

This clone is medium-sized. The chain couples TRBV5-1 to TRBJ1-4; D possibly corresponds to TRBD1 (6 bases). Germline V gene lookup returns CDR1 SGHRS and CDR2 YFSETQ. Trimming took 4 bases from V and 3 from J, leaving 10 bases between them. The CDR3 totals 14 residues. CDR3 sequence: CASSAGAPNEKLFF. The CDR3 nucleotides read TGCGCCAGCAGCGCAGGGGCTCCTAATGAAAAACTGTTTTTT. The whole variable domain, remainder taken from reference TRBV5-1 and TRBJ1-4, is KAGVTQTPRYLIKTRGQQVTLSCSPISGHRSVSWYQQTPGQGLQFLFEYFSETQRNKGNFPGRFSGRQFSNSRSEMNVSTLELGDSALYLCASSAGAPNEKLFFGSGTQLSVL.

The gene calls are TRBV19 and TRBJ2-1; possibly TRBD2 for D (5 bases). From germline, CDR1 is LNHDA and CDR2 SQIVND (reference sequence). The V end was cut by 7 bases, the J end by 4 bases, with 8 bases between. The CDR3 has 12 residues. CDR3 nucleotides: TGTGCCAGTAATGAGGGATACAATGAGCAGTTCTTC. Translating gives CASNEGYNEQFF.

The CDR3 DNA reads as TGTGCCAGCAGCGTAGGGGAAGAGACCCAGTACTTC. Protein: CASSVGEETQYF. The V and J genes are TRBV9 and TRBJ2-5; D remains unclear. The CDR3 length is 12 residues. V shed 0 bases and J shed 3 bases, with 3 bases lying between them. CDR1 is SGDLS and CDR2 is YYNGEE in the germline V gene. Filled out from reference TRBV9 and TRBJ2-5, the complete variable domain reads DSGVTQTPKHLITATGQRVTLRCSPRSGDLSVYWYQQSLDQGLQFLIQYYNGEERAKGNILERFSAQQFPDLHSELNLSSLELGDSALYFCASSVGEETQYFGPGTRLLVL.

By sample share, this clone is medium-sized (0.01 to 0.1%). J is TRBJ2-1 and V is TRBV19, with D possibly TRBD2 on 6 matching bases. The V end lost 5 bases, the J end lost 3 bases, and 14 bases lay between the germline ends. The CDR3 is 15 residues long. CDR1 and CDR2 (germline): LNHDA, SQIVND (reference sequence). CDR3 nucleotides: TGTGCCAGTAGTTACGGGGGAGCCTTCTACAATGAGCAGTTCTTC. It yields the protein CASSYGGAFYNEQFF. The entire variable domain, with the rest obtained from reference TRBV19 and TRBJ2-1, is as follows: DGGITQSPKYLFRKEGQNVTLSCEQNLNHDAMYWYRQDPGQGLRLIYYSQIVNDFQKGDIAEGYSVSREKKESFPLTVTSAQKNPTAFYLCASSYGGAFYNEQFFGPGTRLTVL.

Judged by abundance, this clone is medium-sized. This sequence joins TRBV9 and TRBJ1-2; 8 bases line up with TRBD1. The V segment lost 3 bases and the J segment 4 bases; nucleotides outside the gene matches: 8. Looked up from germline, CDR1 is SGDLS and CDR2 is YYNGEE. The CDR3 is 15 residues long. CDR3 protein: CASSASTGVVYGYTF. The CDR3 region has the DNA TGTGCCAGCAGCGCGTCGACAGGGGTCGTCTATGGCTACACCTTC.

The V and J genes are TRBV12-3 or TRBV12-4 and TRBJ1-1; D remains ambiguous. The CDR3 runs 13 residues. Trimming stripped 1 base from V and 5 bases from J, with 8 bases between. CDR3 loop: CASSLGWSTEAFF. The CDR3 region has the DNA TGTGCCAGCAGTTTAGGTTGGTCGACTGAAGCTTTCTTT.

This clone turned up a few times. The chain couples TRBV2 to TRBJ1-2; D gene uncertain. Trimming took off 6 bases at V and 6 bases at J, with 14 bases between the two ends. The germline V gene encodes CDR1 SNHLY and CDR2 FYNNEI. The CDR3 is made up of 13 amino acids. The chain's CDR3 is CASRPGKENGYTF. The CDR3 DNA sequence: TGTGCCAGCAGGCCGGGCAAGGAAAATGGCTACACCTTC.